This T cell receptor beta chain was documented in a study of monozygotic twins with cystic fibrosis. Produced via immunoSEQ multiplex PCR; TCRdb's table is partial and in-frame only. The table includes 30,000 to 35,000 clones, just over 65% detected once. Sequenced material: blood. This sequence originates from a girl aged 10 to 17 with cystic fibrosis.

This chain's CDR3 is CASSPILAPGQGSNTEAFF. The CDR3 bases are TGTGCCAGCTCACCGATTCTGGCCCCGGGACAGGGTTCGAACACTGAAGCTTTCTTT. V is TRBV18 and J is TRBJ1-1, with 9 bases matching TRBD1. The CDR3 has 19 amino acids. The V and J ends lost 3 bases and 1 base, in that order; junction bases with no gene match: 15. The germline CDR1 and CDR2 sequences are KGHSH and LQKENI.